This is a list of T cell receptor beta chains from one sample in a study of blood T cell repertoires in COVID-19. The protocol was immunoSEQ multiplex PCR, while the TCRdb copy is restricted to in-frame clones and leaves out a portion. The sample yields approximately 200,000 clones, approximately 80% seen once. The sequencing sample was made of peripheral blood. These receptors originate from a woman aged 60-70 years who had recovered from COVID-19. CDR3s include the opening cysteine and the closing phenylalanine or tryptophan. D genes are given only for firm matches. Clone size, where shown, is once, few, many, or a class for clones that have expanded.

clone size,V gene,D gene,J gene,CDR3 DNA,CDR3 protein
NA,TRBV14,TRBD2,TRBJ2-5,TGTGCCAGCAGCCGAACACAACTAGCGGGGGGACCATTTCAAGAGACCCAGTACTTC,CASSRTQLAGGPFQETQYF
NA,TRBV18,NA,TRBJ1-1,TGTGCCAGCTCACCAACAGGCGGGAACACTGAAGCTTTCTTT,CASSPTGGNTEAFF
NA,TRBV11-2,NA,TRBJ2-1,TGTGCCAGCAGCCCCCTGGGGGGAAGATACAATGAGCAGTTCTTC,CASSPLGGRYNEQFF
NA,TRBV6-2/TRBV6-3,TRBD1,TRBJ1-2,TGTGCCAGCAGTAACTCCTTGACAGGGAATGGCTACACCTTC,CASSNSLTGNGYTF
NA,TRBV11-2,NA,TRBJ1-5,TGTGCCAGCAGCTTAACAGGGTTGGGCAATCAGCCCCAGCATTTT,CASSLTGLGNQPQHF
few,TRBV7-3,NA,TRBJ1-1,TGTGCCAGCAGCTTAACCGGACAGAACACTGAAGCTTTCTTT,CASSLTGQNTEAFF
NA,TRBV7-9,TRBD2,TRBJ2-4,TGTGCCAGCAGCTCCACGTTAGCGGGGGGGTCCAAAAACATTCAGTACTTC,CASSSTLAGGSKNIQYF
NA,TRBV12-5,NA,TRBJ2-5,TGTGCTAGTGGTTTGGGAAGACAGAATCAAGAGACCCAGTACTTC,CASGLGRQNQETQYF
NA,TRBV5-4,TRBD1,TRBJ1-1,TGTGCCAGCAGCGCAAGAAAGGGGGCGAACACTGAAGCTTTCTTT,CASSARKGANTEAFF
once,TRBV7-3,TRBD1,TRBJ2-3,TGTGCCAGCAGCCCTACGGGCAGGACAGGTGACCCAGATACGCAGTATTTT,CASSPTGRTGDPDTQYF
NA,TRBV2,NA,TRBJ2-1,TGTGCCAGCACTTGGGGACAACTGAGCTCCTACAATGAGCAGTTCTTC,CASTWGQLSSYNEQFF
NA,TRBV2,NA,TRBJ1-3,TGTGCCAGCAGTTCCCAGCTAGCTGGAAACACCATATATTTT,CASSSQLAGNTIYF
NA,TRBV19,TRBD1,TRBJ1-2,TGTGCCAGTAGTATAGGGCTACAGGGGTATGGCTACACCTTC,CASSIGLQGYGYTF
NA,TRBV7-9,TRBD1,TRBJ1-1,TGTGCCAGCAGCAAGGGACAGGCGAGGAACACTGAAGCTTTCTTT,CASSKGQARNTEAFF
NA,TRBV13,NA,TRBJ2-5,TGTGCCAGCAGTAGAAGGGGGGGGGCAGAGACCCAGTACTTC,CASSRRGGAETQYF
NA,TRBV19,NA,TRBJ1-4,TGTGCCAGCAGCGAAAGAAATGAAAAACTGTTTTTT,CASSERNEKLFF
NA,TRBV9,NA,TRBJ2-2,TGTGCCAGCAGCGTAGTAAGCGGTCCCAACACCGGGGAGCTGTTTTTT,CASSVVSGPNTGELFF
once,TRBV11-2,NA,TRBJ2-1,TGTGCCAGCAGCGCAACAGGGGGGGGCTACAATGAGCAGTTCTTC,CASSATGGGYNEQFF
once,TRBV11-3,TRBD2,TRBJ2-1,TGTGCCAGCAGCATACGCGGGGGGGCCTCGAATGAGCAGTTCTTC,CASSIRGGASNEQFF
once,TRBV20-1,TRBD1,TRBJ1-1,TGCAGTGCTAGTTGGGACAGGGACACTGAAGCTTTCTTT,CSASWDRDTEAFF
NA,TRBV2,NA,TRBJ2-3,TGTGCCAGCAGCGTGAGGAATACGCAGTATTTT,CASSVRNTQYF
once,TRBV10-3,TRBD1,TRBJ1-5,TGTGCCATCAGTGAGTCGGAACAGGGGGGAGGTCAGCCCCAGCATTTT,CAISESEQGGGQPQHF
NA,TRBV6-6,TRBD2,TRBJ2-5,TGTGCCAGCAGCCAGACTAGCGGGGGGGAAGAGACCCAGTACTTC,CASSQTSGGEETQYF
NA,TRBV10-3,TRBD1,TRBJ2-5,TGTGCCACGAGACCGGGACAGCACCAAGAGACCCAGTACTTC,CATRPGQHQETQYF
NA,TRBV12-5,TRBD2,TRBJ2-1,TGTGCTAGTGGTTTGGTATCCCCCGGGGGGGCGAATGAGCAGTTCTTC,CASGLVSPGGANEQFF
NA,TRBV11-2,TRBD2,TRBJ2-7,TGTGCCAGCAGCCCAAGGGGAGGGCCCACGTACGAGCAGTACTTC,CASSPRGGPTYEQYF
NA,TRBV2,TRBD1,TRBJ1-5,TGTGCCAGCCAAAAACTGGGACAGACCGGCCAGCCCCAGCATTTT,CASQKLGQTGQPQHF
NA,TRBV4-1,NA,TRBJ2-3,TGCGCCAGCAGCCAGAGGGCGTTTAGAGCCGGTAGCACAGATACGCAGTATTTT,CASSQRAFRAGSTDTQYF
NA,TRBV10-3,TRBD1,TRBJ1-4,TGTGCCATCAGTAGAGGACAGGGAGGAAGTGAAAAACTGTTTTTT,CAISRGQGGSEKLFF
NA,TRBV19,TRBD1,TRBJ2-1,TGTGCCAGTAGTCCATGGACAGGGGTGAATGAGCAGTTCTTC,CASSPWTGVNEQFF
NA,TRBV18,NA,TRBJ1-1,TGTGCCAGCTCACCTCGTTCTGAAGCTTTCTTT,CASSPRSEAFF
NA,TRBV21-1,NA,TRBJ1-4,TGTGCCAGCAGCAAAGTAGCGAGTAGGGGGCGGGTAAATGAAAAACTGTTTTTT,CASSKVASRGRVNEKLFF
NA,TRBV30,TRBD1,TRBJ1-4,TGTGCCTGGGGTGGGCAGACAGGGTATAATGAAAAACTGTTTTTT,CAWGGQTGYNEKLFF
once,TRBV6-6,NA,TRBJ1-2,TGTGCCAGCAGTCCGGTAGGGGCTCCTAACTATGGCTACACCTTC,CASSPVGAPNYGYTF
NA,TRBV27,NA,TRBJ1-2,TGTGCCAGCAGTTTATCGAGAGGGAACGGCTACACCTTC,CASSLSRGNGYTF